This T cell receptor (beta chain) was profiled in a study of T-cell memory formation after mild COVID-19. One entry per CDR3 protein results from TCRdb running MiXCR on the 5' RACE reads. In the table there are about 320,000 distinct CDR3 sequences, roughly an eighth of which are singletons. V was clipped by 6 bases and J by 8 bases; unmatched bases: 5. This CDR3 contains 14 residues. The receptor was isolated from a man between 18 and 29 years old who had mild COVID-19 (a few samples of this study predate the infection). Cell type and time point are not known. J is TRBJ1-4 and V is TRBV12-3 or TRBV12-4; TRBD1 matches at 11 bases. The sample was PBMCs or a T cell subset sorted from them (not recorded which). In DNA, the CDR3 is TGTGCCAGCAGGCCGGGACAGGGGGGGGAAAAACTGTTTTTT. Encoded protein: CASRPGQGGEKLFF.